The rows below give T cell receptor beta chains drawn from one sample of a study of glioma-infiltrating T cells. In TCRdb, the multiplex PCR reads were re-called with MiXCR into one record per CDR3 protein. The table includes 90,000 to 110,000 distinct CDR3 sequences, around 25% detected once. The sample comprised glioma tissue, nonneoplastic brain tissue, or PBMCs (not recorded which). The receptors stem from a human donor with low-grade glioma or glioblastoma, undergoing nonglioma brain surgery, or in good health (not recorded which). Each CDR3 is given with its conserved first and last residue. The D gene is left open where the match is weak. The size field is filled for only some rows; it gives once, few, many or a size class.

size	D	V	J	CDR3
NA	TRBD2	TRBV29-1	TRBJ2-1	CSVDPPLAGLNEQFF
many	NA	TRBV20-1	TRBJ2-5	CSASRFQQETQYF
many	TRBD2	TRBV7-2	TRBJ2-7	CASSLDSLAGIF
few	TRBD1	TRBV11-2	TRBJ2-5	CASSWGNRGLLSETQYF
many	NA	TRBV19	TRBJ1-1	CASSMGNTEAFF
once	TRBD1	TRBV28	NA	CASSSGGTTTDTQHF
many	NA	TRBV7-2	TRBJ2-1	CASSLAFRDNEQFF
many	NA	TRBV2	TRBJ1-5	CASSPTYSNQPQHF
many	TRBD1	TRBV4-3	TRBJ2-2	CASSRGQANTGELFF
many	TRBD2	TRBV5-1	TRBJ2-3	CASSLGGTIPSTDTQYF
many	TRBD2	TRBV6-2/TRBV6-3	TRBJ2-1	CASSYGSSGRNYNEQFF
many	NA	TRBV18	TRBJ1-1	CASSPQGINTEAFF
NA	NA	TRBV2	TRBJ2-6	CASSPDGRISGANVLTF
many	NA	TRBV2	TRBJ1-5	CASSEAGSNQPQHF
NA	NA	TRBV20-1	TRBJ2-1	CTASSWAGGNNEQFF
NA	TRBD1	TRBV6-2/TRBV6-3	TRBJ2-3	CASSYSGTGGSRDTQYF
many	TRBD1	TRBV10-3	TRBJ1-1	CAISAGGGNTEAFF
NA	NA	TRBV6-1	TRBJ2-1	CASSRDIHEQFF
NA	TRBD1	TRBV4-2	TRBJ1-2	CASSHFNRGKDGYTF
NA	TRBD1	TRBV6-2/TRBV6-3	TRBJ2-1	CANRGGTYNEQFF
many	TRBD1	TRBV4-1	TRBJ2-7	CASSPQRTGERYEQYF
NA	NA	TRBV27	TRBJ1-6	CASSSPLGQSSYNSPLHF
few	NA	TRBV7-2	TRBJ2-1	CASSTWTNNEQFF
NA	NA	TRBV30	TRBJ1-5	CAWSQQGSNQPQHF
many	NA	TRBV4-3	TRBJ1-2	CASSPGARYGYTF
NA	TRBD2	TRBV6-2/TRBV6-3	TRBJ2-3	CSSSGGPADTQYF
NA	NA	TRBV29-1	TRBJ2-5	CSVSPNQETQYF
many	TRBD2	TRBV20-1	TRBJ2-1	CSARNRIAGVGNEQFF
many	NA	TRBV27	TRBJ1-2	CASSPGRLGAGYGYTF
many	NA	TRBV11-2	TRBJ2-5	CASSLPFGETQYF
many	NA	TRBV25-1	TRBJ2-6	CASSDPGTGANVLTF